One sample yielded the 13 T cell receptor beta chains listed below, sequenced in a study of human T cells and chemical hapten exposure. Time point of the sample: patch test 3, about 24 weeks after DPC sensitization. The treatment here: therapeutic diphenylcyclopropenone sensitization with weekly scalp DPC. TCRdb fed the RACE reads into MiXCR, producing one record per CDR3 protein. Here the sample spans 85,000 to 100,000 distinct CDR3 sequences, 27% being singletons. Sequenced material: whole blood, taken in connection with sensitization to the hapten diphenylcyclopropenone (DPC). All receptors derive from a man aged 35-49 years with alopecia areata. Some clones in this sample may be carry-over from other donors' samples.

This clonotype was detected only a few times. The rearrangement links TRBV12-2 to TRBJ1-1; the table's D call, TRBD1, has no DNA check behind it. TRBV12-2 is marked as a pseudogene. The CDR3 is 15 residues long. CDR3 DNA sequence: TGTGCAAGTCGCTCCCCAGGGAAGGGCGTCGCTGAAGCTTTCTTT. Translated, it gives CASRSPGKGVAEAFF.

This clonotype came up a few times. The chain links TRBV12-3 or TRBV12-4 to TRBJ2-5; 15 bases align to TRBD2. V gave up 10 bases and J gave up 2 bases; unmatched junction bases: 11. The CDR3 has 17 amino acids. The CDR3 DNA sequence: TGTGCCACCTCCGGGACTAGCGGGAGGTTGACTCAAGAGACCCAGTACTTC. Residues: CATSGTSGRLTQETQYF.

This sequence joins TRBV18 and TRBJ2-5; tentatively, D is TRBD1 (5 bases). CDR3 size: 16 residues. Deletions cut 2 bases from V and 1 base from J, with 14 bases between. Germline CDR1 and CDR2: KGHSH and LQKENI. Written as DNA, the CDR3 is TGTGCCAGCTCACCAAGGGGTGAGGCTATCCAAGAGACCCAGTACTTC. It encodes CASSPRGEAIQETQYF. The full variable domain, completed using reference TRBV18 and TRBJ2-5, is NAGVMQNPRHLVRRRGQEARLRCSPMKGHSHVYWYRQLPEEGLKFMVYLQKENIIDESGMPKERFSAEFPKEGPSILRIQQVVRGDSAAYFCASSPRGEAIQETQYFGPGTRLLVL.

This sequence joins TRBV4-2 and TRBJ2-1; D might be TRBD2 (6 bases). There are 16 residues in the CDR3. Germline V gene sequence: CDR1 LGHNA, CDR2 YNFKEQ. Trimming left V 0 bases short and J 5 bases short, with 14 bases between. This chain's CDR3 is CASSQDELAAHNEQFF. The DNA of the CDR3 is TGTGCCAGCAGCCAAGATGAACTAGCAGCCCACAATGAGCAGTTCTTC.

This clonotype showed up just a few times. The J gene is TRBJ2-7, the V gene TRBV28; 8 bases map to TRBD2. In germline, CDR1 is MDHEN, CDR2 SYDVKM. V shed 5 bases, J shed 0 bases, and the junction held 6 bases outside the gene matches. The CDR3 totals 15 residues. Written as DNA, the CDR3 is TGTGCCAGCAGTGGGACGGGGACTAGCTCCTACGAGCAGTACTTC. This sequence encodes CASSGTGTSSYEQYF. The full variable domain, with the rest looked up from reference TRBV28 and TRBJ2-7, is DVKVTQSSRYLVKRTGEKVFLECVQDMDHENMFWYRQDPGLGLRLIYFSYDVKMKEKGDIPEGYSVSREKKERFSLILESASTNQTSMYLCASSGTGTSSYEQYFGPGTRLTVT.

This clonotype has more than one count but fewer than ten. V and J are TRBV2 and TRBJ1-5; TRBD1 aligns across 7 bases. Germline V lookup: CDR1 SNHLY, CDR2 FYNNEI. Unmatched junction bases numbered 4, after V lost 5 bases and J lost 3 bases. This CDR3 spans 14 amino acids. As DNA, the CDR3 is TGTGCCAGCAGTAGGGACAGCTACAATCAGCCCCAGCATTTT. Protein: CASSRDSYNQPQHF.

This clonotype was seen more than once but under ten times. The V and J genes are TRBV15 and TRBJ2-1; D may match TRBD1 or TRBD2 (6 bases each). Per the germline V gene, CDR1 is LNHNV and CDR2 is YYDKDF (reference sequence). This CDR3 has 13 amino acids. The ends were cut back, 0 bases at V and 8 bases at J, with 8 bases in the middle. As DNA, the CDR3 is TGTGCCACCAGCAGAGATAGGGGGGATGAGCAGTTCTTC. Translation gives CATSRDRGDEQFF.

Of note for this clonotype: A much more abundant neighbour one base away suggests this may be a read error. The J gene is TRBJ2-5, the V gene TRBV28; D gene unclear. V lost 5 bases, J lost 1 base, and 8 bases lay in between. CDR3 size: 13 residues. CDR1 and CDR2 (germline): MDHEN, SYDVKM. CDR3 coding DNA: TGTGCCAGCAGTAAACAGCGCCAAGAGACCCAGTACTTC. This encodes CASSKQRQETQYF.

The chain joins TRBV12-3 or TRBV12-4 to TRBJ1-5; D is uncertain. V was clipped by 4 bases and J by 1 base, with 8 bases between them. This CDR3 spans 14 amino acids. CDR3 coding DNA: TGTGCCAGCAGTTCCCACCCAAGCAATCAGCCCCAGCATTTT. Amino acid sequence: CASSSHPSNQPQHF.

This clonotype has just a few counts. The chain joins TRBV20-1 to TRBJ2-5; 10 bases match TRBD2. Trimming took 0 bases from V and 5 from J; bases not matched to a gene: 6. The germline CDR1 and CDR2 sequences are DFQATT and SNEGSKA (reference sequence). The CDR3 loop spans 15 amino acids. DNA for the CDR3: TGCAGTGCTAGAGAAAGCGGGAGGGCCTTGGAGACCCAGTACTTC. It is translated as CSARESGRALETQYF.

This chain links TRBV27 with TRBJ2-7, with 10 bases aligning to TRBD1. J was trimmed by 6 bases and V by 5 bases; bases with no gene match: 4. Germline V gene data show CDR1 as MNHEY and CDR2 as SMNVEV (reference sequence). The CDR3 spans 13 residues. CDR3 in amino acids: CASSPGTGAEQYF. In DNA form, the CDR3 reads TGTGCCAGCAGTCCTGGGACAGGGGCCGAGCAGTACTTC.

This clonotype has more than one count but fewer than ten. The gene calls are TRBV28 and TRBJ2-7; possible D gene TRBD1, 6 bases. The CDR3 length is 15 residues. V lost 7 bases and J lost 1, with 17 bases in between. Germline-derived CDR1 and CDR2 are MDHEN and SYDVKM. The CDR3 DNA reads as TGTGCCAGCATGAAAGACAGGTATATTTCCTACGAGCAGTACTTC. It specifies CASMKDRYISYEQYF.

V is TRBV5-6 and J is TRBJ2-2; 9 nucleotides match TRBD2. Looked up from germline, CDR1 is SGHDT and CDR2 is YYEEEE. This CDR3 has 17 amino acids. With V trimmed by 5 bases and J by 6 bases, 14 bases remained unmatched. Here the CDR3 reads CASRTGGGGRAAGELFF. CDR3 DNA: TGTGCCAGCAGAACCGGAGGCGGCGGGAGGGCCGCCGGGGAGCTGTTTTTT.